This TCR beta chain was recovered during a study of CD4 T cells in relation to SARS-CoV-2 and coronaviruses. CD4+ T cells from unexposed donors were obtained before the COVID-19 pandemic (2011-2018). After less than 11 days of culture, CD4+ T cells were isolated. As cell numbers allowed, unexposed-donor CD4+ T cells faced SARS-CoV-2 S/N and four cold-coronavirus spikes. Remarks on this clone: Its antigen is currently unknown.

The assay was immunoSEQ multiplex PCR, and TCRdb's table has in-frame clones only and misses some. The sample contains around 25,000 clones, over 65% of which appear only once. Sequencing used CD4+ T cells from PBMCs, cultured in vitro. The origin of this receptor is a human donor in good health.

CDR3 DNA: TGTGCCAGCAGCCAAGACTGGGGGCAGGGATTAGAGACCCAGTACTTC. Protein sequence: CASSQDWGQGLETQYF. The rearrangement uses TRBV4-2 and TRBJ2-5, with D tentatively TRBD1 (6 bases). The CDR3 spans 16 residues. The V and J ends lost 0 bases and 4 bases respectively, with 15 bases between them. Germline V CDR1 and CDR2: LGHNA, YNFKEQ.